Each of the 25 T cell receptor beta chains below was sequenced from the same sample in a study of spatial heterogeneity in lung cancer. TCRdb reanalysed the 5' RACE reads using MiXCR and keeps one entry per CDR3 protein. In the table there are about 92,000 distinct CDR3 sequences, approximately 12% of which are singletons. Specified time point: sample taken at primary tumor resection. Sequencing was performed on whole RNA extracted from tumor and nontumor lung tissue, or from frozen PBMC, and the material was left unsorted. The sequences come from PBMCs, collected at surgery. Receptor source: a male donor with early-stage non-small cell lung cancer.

This CDR3 is CASSQDLAQGGTQYF. The CDR3 DNA sequence: TGTGCCAGCAGCCAAGATCTGGCGCAGGGAGGCACGCAGTATTTT. The chain uses TRBV3-1 and TRBJ2-3, with D perhaps matching TRBD2 (6 bases). This CDR3 has 15 residues. Trimming left V 0 bases short and J 9 bases short, with 16 bases between. Looked up from germline, CDR1 is LGHDT and CDR2 is YNNKEL (reference sequence).

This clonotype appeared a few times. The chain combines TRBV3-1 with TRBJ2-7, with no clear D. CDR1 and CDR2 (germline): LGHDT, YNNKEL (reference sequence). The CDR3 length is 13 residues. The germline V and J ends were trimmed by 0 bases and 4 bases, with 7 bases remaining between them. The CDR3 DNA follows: TGTGCCAGCAGCCAAGATGAAGAATACGAGCAGTACTTC. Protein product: CASSQDEEYEQYF.

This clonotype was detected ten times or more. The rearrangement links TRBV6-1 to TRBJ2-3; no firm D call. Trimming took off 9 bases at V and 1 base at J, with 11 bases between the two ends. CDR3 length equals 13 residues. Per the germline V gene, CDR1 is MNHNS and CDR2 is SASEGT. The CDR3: CASQQYGTDTQYF. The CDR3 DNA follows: TGTGCCAGTCAACAATACGGCACAGATACGCAGTATTTT.

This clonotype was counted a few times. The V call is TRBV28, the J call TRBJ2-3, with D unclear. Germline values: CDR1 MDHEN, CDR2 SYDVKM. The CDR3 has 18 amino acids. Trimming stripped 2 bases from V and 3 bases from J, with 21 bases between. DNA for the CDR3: TGTGCCAGCAGTTTAGTCCCTTTCAGCGACGTTAGGACAGATACGCAGTATTTT. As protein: CASSLVPFSDVRTDTQYF.

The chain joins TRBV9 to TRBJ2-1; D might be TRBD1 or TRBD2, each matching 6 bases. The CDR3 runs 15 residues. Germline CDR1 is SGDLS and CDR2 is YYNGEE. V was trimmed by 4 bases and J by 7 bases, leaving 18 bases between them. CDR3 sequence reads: CASSLRTGGINEQFF. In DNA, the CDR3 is TGTGCCAGCAGCCTAAGGACCGGGGGCATAAATGAGCAGTTCTTC.

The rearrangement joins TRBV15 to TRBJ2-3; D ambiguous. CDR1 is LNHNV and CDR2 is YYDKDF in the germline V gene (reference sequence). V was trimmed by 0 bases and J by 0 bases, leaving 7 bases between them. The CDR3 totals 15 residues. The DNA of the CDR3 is TGTGCCACCAGCAGAGACGGCCAAAGCACAGATACGCAGTATTTT. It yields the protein CATSRDGQSTDTQYF.

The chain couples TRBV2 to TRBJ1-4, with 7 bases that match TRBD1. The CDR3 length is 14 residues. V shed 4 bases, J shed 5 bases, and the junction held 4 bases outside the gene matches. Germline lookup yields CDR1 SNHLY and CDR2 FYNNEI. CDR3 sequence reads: CASSGARGNEKLFF. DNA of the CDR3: TGTGCCAGCAGTGGTGCCAGGGGGAATGAAAAACTGTTTTTT. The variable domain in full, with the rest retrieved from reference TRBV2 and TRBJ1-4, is EPEVTQTPSHQVTQMGQEVILRCVPISNHLYFYWYRQILGQKVEFLVSFYNNEISEKSEIFDDQFSVERPDGSNFTLKIRSTKLEDSAMYFCASSGARGNEKLFFGSGTQLSVL.

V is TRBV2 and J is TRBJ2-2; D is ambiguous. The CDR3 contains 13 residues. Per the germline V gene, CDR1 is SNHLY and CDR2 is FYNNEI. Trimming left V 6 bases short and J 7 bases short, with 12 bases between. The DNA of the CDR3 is TGTGCCAGCAGCGTCGAAACCAGCGGGGAGCTGTTTTTT. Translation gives CASSVETSGELFF.

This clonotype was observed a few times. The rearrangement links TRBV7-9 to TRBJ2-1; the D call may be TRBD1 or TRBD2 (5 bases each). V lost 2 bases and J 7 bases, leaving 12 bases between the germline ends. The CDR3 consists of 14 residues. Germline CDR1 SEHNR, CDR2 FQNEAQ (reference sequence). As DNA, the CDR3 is TGTGCCAGCAGCTTACAGGGCTGGGGGAATGAGCAGTTCTTC. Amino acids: CASSLQGWGNEQFF. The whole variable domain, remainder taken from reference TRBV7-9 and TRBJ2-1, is DTGVSQNPRHKITKRGQNVTFRCDPISEHNRLYWYRQTLGQGPEFLTYFQNEAQLEKSRLLSDRFSAERPKGSFSTLEIQRTEQGDSAMYLCASSLQGWGNEQFFGPGTRLTVL.

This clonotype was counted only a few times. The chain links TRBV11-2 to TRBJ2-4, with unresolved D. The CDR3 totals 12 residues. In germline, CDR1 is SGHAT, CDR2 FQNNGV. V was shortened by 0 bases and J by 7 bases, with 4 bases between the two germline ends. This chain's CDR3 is CASSLEGNIQYF. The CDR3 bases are TGTGCCAGCAGCTTAGAGGGGAACATTCAGTACTTC.

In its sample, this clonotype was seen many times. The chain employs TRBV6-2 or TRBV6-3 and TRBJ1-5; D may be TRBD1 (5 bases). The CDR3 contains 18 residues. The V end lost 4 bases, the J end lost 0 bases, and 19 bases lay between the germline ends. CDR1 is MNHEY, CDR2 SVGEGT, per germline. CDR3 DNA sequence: TGTGCCAGCAGTTCGGGGCAGGATTGGGGCTATAGCAATCAGCCCCAGCATTTT. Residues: CASSSGQDWGYSNQPQHF.

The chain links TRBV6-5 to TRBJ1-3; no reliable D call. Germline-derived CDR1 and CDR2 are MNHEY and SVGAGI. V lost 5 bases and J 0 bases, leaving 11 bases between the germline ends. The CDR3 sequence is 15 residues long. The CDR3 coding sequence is TGTGCCAGCAGTCGCGCCGCAGGCTCTGGAAACACCATATATTTT. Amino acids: CASSRAAGSGNTIYF.

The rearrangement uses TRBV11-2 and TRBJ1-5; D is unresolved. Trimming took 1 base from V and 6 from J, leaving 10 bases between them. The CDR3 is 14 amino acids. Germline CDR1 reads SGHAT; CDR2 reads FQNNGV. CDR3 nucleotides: TGTGCCAGCAGCTTAGGCTCAGAGGGTCAGCCCCAGCATTTT. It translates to CASSLGSEGQPQHF.

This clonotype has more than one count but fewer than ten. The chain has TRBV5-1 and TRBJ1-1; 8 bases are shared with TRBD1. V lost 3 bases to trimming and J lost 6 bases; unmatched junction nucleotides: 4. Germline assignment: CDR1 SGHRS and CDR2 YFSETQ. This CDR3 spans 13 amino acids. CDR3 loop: CASSSSTGAEAFF. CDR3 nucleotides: TGCGCCAGCAGCTCATCGACAGGGGCTGAAGCTTTCTTT.

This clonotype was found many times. The CDR3 sequence is CASSQDQGETQYF. DNA of the CDR3: TGTGCCAGCAGCCAAGATCAGGGAGAGACCCAGTACTTC. V is TRBV4-2 and J is TRBJ2-5; a weak D match, TRBD1 (5 bases). In germline, CDR1 is LGHNA, CDR2 YNFKEQ. Trimming removed 0 bases from V and 4 bases from J, with 6 bases in between. The CDR3 runs 13 residues.

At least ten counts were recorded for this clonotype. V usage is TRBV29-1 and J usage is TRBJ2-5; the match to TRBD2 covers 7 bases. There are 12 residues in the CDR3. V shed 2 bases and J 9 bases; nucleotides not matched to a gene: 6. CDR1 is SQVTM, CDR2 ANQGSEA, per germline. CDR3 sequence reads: CSVERSAGAQYF. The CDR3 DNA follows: TGCAGCGTTGAACGCTCGGCGGGGGCCCAGTACTTC.

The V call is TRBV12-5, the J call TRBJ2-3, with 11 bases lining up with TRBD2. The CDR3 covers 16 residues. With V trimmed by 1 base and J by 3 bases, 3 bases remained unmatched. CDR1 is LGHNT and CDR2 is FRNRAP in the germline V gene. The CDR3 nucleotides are TGTGCTAGTGGTTTGGGACTAGCGGGATTAACAGATACGCAGTATTTT. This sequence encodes CASGLGLAGLTDTQYF.

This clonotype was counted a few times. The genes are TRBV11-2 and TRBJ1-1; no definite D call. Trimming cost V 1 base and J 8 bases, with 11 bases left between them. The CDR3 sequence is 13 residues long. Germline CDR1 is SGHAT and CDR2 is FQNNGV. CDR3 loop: CASSLGRPLEAFF. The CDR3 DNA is TGTGCCAGCAGCTTAGGGAGACCCTTAGAAGCTTTCTTT.

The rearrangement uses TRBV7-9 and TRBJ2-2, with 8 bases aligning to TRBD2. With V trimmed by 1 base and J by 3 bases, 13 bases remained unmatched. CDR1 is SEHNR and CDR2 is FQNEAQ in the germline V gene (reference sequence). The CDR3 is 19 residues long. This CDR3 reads CASSLVLGLAGVDTGELFF. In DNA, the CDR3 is TGTGCCAGCAGCTTAGTGTTGGGTCTAGCGGGTGTCGACACCGGGGAGCTGTTTTTT.

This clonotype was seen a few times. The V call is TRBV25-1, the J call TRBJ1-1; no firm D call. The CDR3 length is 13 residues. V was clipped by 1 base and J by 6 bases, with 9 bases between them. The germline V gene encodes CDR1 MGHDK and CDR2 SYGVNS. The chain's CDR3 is CASSELIHPEAFF. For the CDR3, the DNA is TGTGCCAGCAGTGAATTGATACATCCTGAAGCTTTCTTT.

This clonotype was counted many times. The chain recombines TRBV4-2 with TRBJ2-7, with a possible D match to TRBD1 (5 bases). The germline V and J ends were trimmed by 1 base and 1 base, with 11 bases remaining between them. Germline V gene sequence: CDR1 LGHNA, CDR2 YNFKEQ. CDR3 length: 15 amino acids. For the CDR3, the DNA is TGTGCCAGCAGCCAAGTCGGAGCAGGGTCCTACGAGCAGTACTTC. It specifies CASSQVGAGSYEQYF.

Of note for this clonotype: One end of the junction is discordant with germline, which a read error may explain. The CDR3 region has the DNA TGCGCCTGCAGCTCCTTGGGGGGCCGCGATGAGCAGTTCTTC. Translating gives CACSSLGGRDEQFF. V is TRBV5-1 and J is TRBJ2-1, with D possibly called TRBD1 or TRBD2 (6 bases each). In germline, CDR1 is SGHRS, CDR2 YFSETQ. The CDR3 has 14 residues.

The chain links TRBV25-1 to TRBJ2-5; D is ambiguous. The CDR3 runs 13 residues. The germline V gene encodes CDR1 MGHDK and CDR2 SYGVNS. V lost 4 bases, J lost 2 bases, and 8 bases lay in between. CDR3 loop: CASSVFGQETQYF. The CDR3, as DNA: TGTGCCAGCAGTGTATTCGGGCAAGAGACCCAGTACTTC.

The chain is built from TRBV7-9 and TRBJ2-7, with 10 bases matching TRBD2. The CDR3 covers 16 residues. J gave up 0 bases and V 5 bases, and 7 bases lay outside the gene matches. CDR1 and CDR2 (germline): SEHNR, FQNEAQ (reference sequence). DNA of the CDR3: TGTGCCAGCAGCCGATTGGGGACTAGCGCCTCCTACGAGCAGTACTTC. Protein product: CASSRLGTSASYEQYF.

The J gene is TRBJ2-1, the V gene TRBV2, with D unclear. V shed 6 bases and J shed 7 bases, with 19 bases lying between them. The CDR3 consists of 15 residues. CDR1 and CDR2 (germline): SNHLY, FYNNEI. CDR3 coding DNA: TGTGCCAGCAGGGTTGGTAGGCAATCCCCTAATGAGCAGTTCTTC. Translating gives CASRVGRQSPNEQFF.